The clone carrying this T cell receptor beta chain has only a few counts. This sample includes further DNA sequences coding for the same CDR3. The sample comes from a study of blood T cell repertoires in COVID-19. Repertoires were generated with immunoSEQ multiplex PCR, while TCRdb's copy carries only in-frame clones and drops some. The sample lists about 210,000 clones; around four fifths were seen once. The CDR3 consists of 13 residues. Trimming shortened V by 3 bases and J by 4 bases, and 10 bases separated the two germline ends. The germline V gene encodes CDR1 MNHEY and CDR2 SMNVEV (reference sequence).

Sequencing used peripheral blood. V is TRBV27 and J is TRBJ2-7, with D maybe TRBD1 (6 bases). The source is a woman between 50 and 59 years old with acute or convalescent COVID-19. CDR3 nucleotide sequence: TGTGCCAGCAGTTTCGGACAGTCTTACGAGCAGTACTTC. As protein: CASSFGQSYEQYF.